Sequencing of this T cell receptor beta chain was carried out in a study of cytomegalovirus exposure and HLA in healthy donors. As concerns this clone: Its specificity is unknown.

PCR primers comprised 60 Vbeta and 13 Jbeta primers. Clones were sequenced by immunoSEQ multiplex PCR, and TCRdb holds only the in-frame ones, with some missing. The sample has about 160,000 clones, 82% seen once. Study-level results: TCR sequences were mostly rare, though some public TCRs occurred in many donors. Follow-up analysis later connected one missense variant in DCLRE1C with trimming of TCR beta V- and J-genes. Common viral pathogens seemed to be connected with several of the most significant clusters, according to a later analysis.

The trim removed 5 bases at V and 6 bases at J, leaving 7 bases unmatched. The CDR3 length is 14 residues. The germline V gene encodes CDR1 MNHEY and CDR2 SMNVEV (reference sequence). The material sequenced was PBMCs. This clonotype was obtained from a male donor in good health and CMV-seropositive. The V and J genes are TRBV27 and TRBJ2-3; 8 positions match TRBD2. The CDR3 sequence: CASSPPTGGDTQYF. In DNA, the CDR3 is TGTGCCAGCAGTCCTCCGACGGGAGGGGATACGCAGTATTTT.